This is a list of T cell receptor beta chains from one sample in a study of shared clonotypes between healthy human individuals. TCRdb's copy holds only in-frame clones and misses some; the assay was immunoSEQ multiplex PCR. The sample has 2,500,000 or so clones, roughly 90% seen once. Source material: naive CD4+ T cells from PBMCs. The receptors were gathered from a young man in good health. Some clones in this sample may be carry-over from other donors' samples. Both conserved end residues are part of each CDR3. D genes are given only for firm matches. The size entry is marked missing in some rows and otherwise reads once, few, many or a size class.

V gene: TRBV7-9
J gene: TRBJ1-3
CDR3 length: 13
D gene: -
clone size: -
CDR3 protein: CASSLSVGNTIYF
CDR3 DNA: TGTGCCAGCAGCCTATCTGTAGGGAACACCATATATTTT

V gene: TRBV19
J gene: TRBJ2-4
CDR3 length: 19
D gene: TRBD2
clone size: -
CDR3 protein: CASSPKGLAGVKAKNIQYF
CDR3 DNA: TGTGCCAGTAGTCCAAAGGGACTAGCGGGAGTTAAAGCCAAAAACATTCAGTACTTC

V gene: TRBV21-1
J gene: TRBJ1-2
CDR3 length: 16
D gene: -
clone size: -
CDR3 protein: CASSKCSPFLNYGYTF
CDR3 DNA: TGTGCCAGCAGCAAATGCAGCCCCTTCCTTAACTATGGCTACACCTTC

V gene: TRBV6-1
J gene: TRBJ1-1
CDR3 length: 13
D gene: -
clone size: -
CDR3 protein: CASSDWTITEAFF
CDR3 DNA: TGTGCCAGCAGTGACTGGACGATCACTGAAGCTTTCTTT

V gene: TRBV28
J gene: TRBJ1-2
CDR3 length: 12
D gene: -
clone size: -
CDR3 protein: CASSFLNYGYTF
CDR3 DNA: TGTGCCAGCAGTTTCCTAAACTATGGCTACACCTTC

V gene: TRBV5-1
J gene: TRBJ2-3
CDR3 length: 13
D gene: -
clone size: once
CDR3 protein: CASSLPSTDTQYF
CDR3 DNA: TGCGCCAGCAGTTTACCCAGCACAGATACGCAGTATTTT

V gene: TRBV6-1
J gene: TRBJ2-7
CDR3 length: 16
D gene: TRBD2
clone size: once
CDR3 protein: CASSVGSGRASYEQYF
CDR3 DNA: TGTGCCAGCAGTGTTGGTAGCGGGAGGGCGTCGTACGAGCAGTACTTC

V gene: TRBV5-1
J gene: TRBJ2-5
CDR3 length: 16
D gene: TRBD1
clone size: -
CDR3 protein: CASSPNPGQVGKTQYF
CDR3 DNA: TGCGCCAGCAGCCCTAACCCGGGACAGGTAGGGAAGACCCAGTACTTC

V gene: TRBV28
J gene: TRBJ2-7
CDR3 length: 14
D gene: -
clone size: -
CDR3 protein: CASSPRLTRSEQYF
CDR3 DNA: TGTGCCAGCAGTCCCCGGTTGACAAGGAGCGAGCAGTACTTC

V gene: TRBV27
J gene: TRBJ2-1
CDR3 length: 15
D gene: -
clone size: -
CDR3 protein: CASSLEGPSYNEQFF
CDR3 DNA: TGTGCCAGCAGTTTAGAGGGACCCTCCTACAATGAGCAGTTCTTC

V gene: TRBV5-4
J gene: TRBJ1-2
CDR3 length: 16
D gene: -
clone size: -
CDR3 protein: CASRDRLRGISYGYTF
CDR3 DNA: TGTGCCAGCAGAGACAGACTCCGGGGTATAAGCTATGGCTACACCTTC

V gene: TRBV7-2
J gene: TRBJ1-1
CDR3 length: 13
D gene: -
clone size: -
CDR3 protein: CASRQTGNTEAFF
CDR3 DNA: TGTGCCAGCAGACAAACAGGGAACACTGAAGCTTTCTTT

V gene: TRBV20-1
J gene: TRBJ2-4
CDR3 length: 11
D gene: -
clone size: once
CDR3 protein: CSARGGNIQYF
CDR3 DNA: TGCAGTGCCAGAGGAGGAAACATTCAGTACTTC

V gene: TRBV7-2
J gene: TRBJ2-2
CDR3 length: 15
D gene: TRBD2
clone size: -
CDR3 protein: CASSQEGLALGELFF
CDR3 DNA: TGTGCCAGCAGCCAGGAGGGACTAGCTTTGGGGGAGCTGTTTTTT

V gene: TRBV28
J gene: TRBJ1-2
CDR3 length: 13
D gene: -
clone size: once
CDR3 protein: CASRSGLSYGYTF
CDR3 DNA: TGTGCCAGCAGATCAGGGTTATCTTATGGCTACACCTTC

V gene: TRBV21-1
J gene: TRBJ2-7
CDR3 length: 15
D gene: -
clone size: -
CDR3 protein: CASSNRDRTSYEQYF
CDR3 DNA: TGTGCCAGCAGCAACCGGGACAGGACCTCCTACGAGCAGTACTTC

V gene: TRBV28
J gene: TRBJ2-5
CDR3 length: 13
D gene: -
clone size: -
CDR3 protein: CASSFGLRGTQYF
CDR3 DNA: TGTGCCAGCAGTTTTGGGCTTCGGGGGACCCAGTACTTC

V gene: TRBV14
J gene: TRBJ2-1
CDR3 length: 17
D gene: -
clone size: -
CDR3 protein: CASSLRRPEGYLDEQFF
CDR3 DNA: TGTGCCAGCAGCCTTCGAAGACCAGAGGGGTATCTCGATGAGCAGTTCTTC

V gene: TRBV7-2
J gene: TRBJ2-5
CDR3 length: 14
D gene: -
clone size: -
CDR3 protein: CASSPRRYQETQYF
CDR3 DNA: TGTGCCAGCAGCCCGAGGAGGTACCAAGAGACCCAGTACTTC

V gene: TRBV4-2
J gene: TRBJ2-7
CDR3 length: 17
D gene: -
clone size: -
CDR3 protein: CASSQAPAGGDTYEQYF
CDR3 DNA: TGTGCCAGCAGCCAGGCACCAGCGGGTGGCGACACCTACGAGCAGTACTTC

V gene: TRBV15
J gene: TRBJ2-7
CDR3 length: 17
D gene: TRBD2
clone size: -
CDR3 protein: CATSRFGGLAGVEEQYF
CDR3 DNA: TGTGCCACCAGCAGATTCGGGGGACTAGCGGGAGTAGAAGAGCAGTACTTC

V gene: TRBV5-1
J gene: TRBJ2-5
CDR3 length: 15
D gene: TRBD2
clone size: once
CDR3 protein: CASSLGTSGLETQYF
CDR3 DNA: TGCGCCAGCAGCTTGGGAACTAGCGGATTAGAGACCCAGTACTTC

V gene: TRBV15
J gene: TRBJ2-3
CDR3 length: 13
D gene: -
clone size: -
CDR3 protein: CATSRPGTDTQYF
CDR3 DNA: TGTGCCACCAGCAGACCGGGCACAGATACGCAGTATTTT

V gene: TRBV11-2
J gene: TRBJ1-2
CDR3 length: 13
D gene: -
clone size: -
CDR3 protein: CASSLFPTGGYTF
CDR3 DNA: TGTGCCAGCAGCTTATTCCCGACGGGTGGCTACACCTTC

V gene: TRBV2
J gene: TRBJ1-4
CDR3 length: 14
D gene: -
clone size: -
CDR3 protein: CASSEAVPGEKLFF
CDR3 DNA: TGTGCCAGCAGTGAAGCGGTTCCGGGTGAAAAACTGTTTTTT

V gene: TRBV7-9
J gene: TRBJ2-1
CDR3 length: 15
D gene: TRBD2
clone size: few
CDR3 protein: CASSPWAGALNEQFF
CDR3 DNA: TGTGCCAGCAGCCCTTGGGCGGGAGCTCTCAATGAGCAGTTCTTC

V gene: TRBV5-1
J gene: TRBJ2-7
CDR3 length: 14
D gene: TRBD1
clone size: -
CDR3 protein: CASSLSQGFYEQYF
CDR3 DNA: TGCGCCAGCAGCTTGTCACAGGGGTTCTACGAGCAGTACTTC

V gene: TRBV10-3
J gene: TRBJ2-7
CDR3 length: 13
D gene: TRBD1
clone size: -
CDR3 protein: CASGKTGVHEQYF
CDR3 DNA: TGTGCCAGTGGCAAAACAGGGGTCCACGAGCAGTACTTC

V gene: TRBV5-1
J gene: TRBJ2-3
CDR3 length: 20
D gene: -
clone size: once
CDR3 protein: CASSLSVGGPLPPSTDTQYF
CDR3 DNA: TGCGCCAGCAGCTTGTCGGTTGGGGGCCCTCTCCCCCCAAGCACAGATACGCAGTATTTT

V gene: TRBV29-1
J gene: TRBJ2-3
CDR3 length: 14
D gene: -
clone size: -
CDR3 protein: CSVLASLGTDTQYF
CDR3 DNA: TGCAGCGTTCTGGCTAGCCTAGGCACAGATACGCAGTATTTT

V gene: TRBV25-1
J gene: TRBJ1-3
CDR3 length: 14
D gene: -
clone size: -
CDR3 protein: CASSGTGARNTIYF
CDR3 DNA: TGTGCCAGCAGTGGCACGGGGGCCCGAAACACCATATATTTT

V gene: TRBV11-2
J gene: TRBJ2-1
CDR3 length: 14
D gene: TRBD2
clone size: -
CDR3 protein: CASSLQASGNEQFF
CDR3 DNA: TGTGCCAGCAGCTTACAAGCTAGCGGGAATGAGCAGTTCTTC

V gene: TRBV6-1
J gene: TRBJ1-5
CDR3 length: 14
D gene: -
clone size: -
CDR3 protein: CASSESRGVQPQHF
CDR3 DNA: TGTGCCAGCAGTGAATCCAGGGGCGTTCAGCCCCAGCATTTT

V gene: TRBV29-1
J gene: TRBJ2-5
CDR3 length: 14
D gene: -
clone size: -
CDR3 protein: CSVGTGWSQETQYF
CDR3 DNA: TGCAGCGTTGGGACTGGTTGGTCCCAAGAGACCCAGTACTTC

V gene: TRBV5-6
J gene: TRBJ1-2
CDR3 length: 16
D gene: TRBD1
clone size: -
CDR3 protein: CASSLYGQGTQYGYTF
CDR3 DNA: TGTGCCAGCAGCTTGTACGGACAGGGCACTCAGTATGGCTACACCTTC

V gene: TRBV5-1
J gene: TRBJ2-3
CDR3 length: 21
D gene: TRBD1
clone size: once
CDR3 protein: CASSLVRGGQGAYPSTDTQYF
CDR3 DNA: TGCGCCAGCAGCTTGGTTCGCGGTGGACAGGGGGCCTACCCTAGCACAGATACGCAGTATTTT

V gene: TRBV2
J gene: TRBJ2-3
CDR3 length: 14
D gene: -
clone size: -
CDR3 protein: CASSEGVSTDTQYF
CDR3 DNA: TGTGCCAGCAGTGAGGGAGTGTCCACAGATACGCAGTATTTT

V gene: TRBV7-2
J gene: TRBJ2-6
CDR3 length: 15
D gene: -
clone size: -
CDR3 protein: CASSQRSFGANVLTF
CDR3 DNA: TGTGCCAGCAGCCAGAGGTCGTTTGGGGCCAACGTCCTGACTTTC

V gene: TRBV19
J gene: TRBJ1-5
CDR3 length: 13
D gene: -
clone size: few
CDR3 protein: CASSIRVIQPQHF
CDR3 DNA: TGTGCCAGTAGTATAAGAGTCATCCAGCCCCAGCATTTT

V gene: TRBV28
J gene: TRBJ1-2
CDR3 length: 16
D gene: TRBD1
clone size: -
CDR3 protein: CASSLAGQKKTMGYTF
CDR3 DNA: TGTGCCAGCAGTTTAGCGGGACAGAAGAAAACTATGGGCTACACCTTC

V gene: TRBV29-1
J gene: TRBJ1-1
CDR3 length: 12
D gene: -
clone size: few
CDR3 protein: CSVELGGTEAFF
CDR3 DNA: TGCAGCGTTGAATTGGGCGGCACTGAAGCTTTCTTT

V gene: TRBV5-1
J gene: TRBJ2-6
CDR3 length: 15
D gene: -
clone size: once
CDR3 protein: CASSLILSGANVLTF
CDR3 DNA: TGCGCCAGCAGCTTGATTCTCTCTGGGGCCAACGTCCTGACTTTC

V gene: TRBV29-1
J gene: TRBJ1-4
CDR3 length: 16
D gene: TRBD1
clone size: -
CDR3 protein: CSVEATGKGGNEKLFF
CDR3 DNA: TGCAGCGTTGAGGCGACAGGGAAGGGAGGTAATGAAAAACTGTTTTTT

V gene: TRBV7-3
J gene: TRBJ2-1
CDR3 length: 14
D gene: -
clone size: -
CDR3 protein: CASSLTLTTNEQFF
CDR3 DNA: TGTGCCAGCAGCTTAACGCTGACGACCAATGAGCAGTTCTTC

V gene: TRBV25-1
J gene: TRBJ2-7
CDR3 length: 13
D gene: TRBD1
clone size: once
CDR3 protein: CASRRTGSYEQYF
CDR3 DNA: TGTGCCAGCCGCCGGACAGGGTCCTACGAGCAGTACTTC

V gene: TRBV4-2
J gene: TRBJ1-1
CDR3 length: 14
D gene: -
clone size: -
CDR3 protein: CASSQASMNTEAFF
CDR3 DNA: TGTGCCAGCAGCCAAGCGTCGATGAACACTGAAGCTTTCTTT

V gene: TRBV5-5
J gene: TRBJ2-3
CDR3 length: 16
D gene: TRBD2
clone size: -
CDR3 protein: CASSPGSGRSTDTQYF
CDR3 DNA: TGTGCCAGCAGCCCCGGCAGCGGGAGGAGCACAGATACGCAGTATTTT

V gene: TRBV29-1
J gene: TRBJ1-1
CDR3 length: 13
D gene: -
clone size: -
CDR3 protein: CSVARGTNTEAFF
CDR3 DNA: TGCAGCGTCGCGCGGGGAACGAACACTGAAGCTTTCTTT

V gene: TRBV5-1
J gene: TRBJ1-2
CDR3 length: 14
D gene: -
clone size: -
CDR3 protein: CASSLLVTDYGYTF
CDR3 DNA: TGCGCCAGCAGCTTGTTAGTGACAGACTATGGCTACACCTTC

V gene: TRBV7-3
J gene: TRBJ2-1
CDR3 length: 16
D gene: -
clone size: -
CDR3 protein: CASSKRSQSSYNEQFF
CDR3 DNA: TGTGCCAGCAGCAAACGGTCGCAAAGCTCCTACAATGAGCAGTTCTTC

V gene: TRBV28
J gene: TRBJ1-5
CDR3 length: 12
D gene: -
clone size: -
CDR3 protein: CASSGGVRSQHF
CDR3 DNA: TGTGCCAGCAGCGGGGGGGTGAGGTCCCAGCATTTT

V gene: TRBV10-3
J gene: TRBJ2-7
CDR3 length: 15
D gene: TRBD1
clone size: -
CDR3 protein: CAISAGQGTSYEQYF
CDR3 DNA: TGTGCCATCAGTGCGGGACAGGGGACATCCTACGAGCAGTACTTC

V gene: TRBV6-5
J gene: TRBJ2-7
CDR3 length: 15
D gene: TRBD2
clone size: -
CDR3 protein: CASSPGLAGAGEQYF
CDR3 DNA: TGTGCCAGCAGCCCCGGACTAGCGGGAGCTGGCGAGCAGTACTTC

V gene: TRBV29-1
J gene: TRBJ1-1
CDR3 length: 13
D gene: -
clone size: few
CDR3 protein: CSVVGHLNTEAFF
CDR3 DNA: TGCAGCGTTGTAGGACATCTGAACACTGAAGCTTTCTTT

V gene: TRBV4-1
J gene: TRBJ2-5
CDR3 length: 14
D gene: -
clone size: once
CDR3 protein: CASSQDPGLETQYF
CDR3 DNA: TGCGCCAGCAGCCAAGATCCGGGACTTGAGACCCAGTACTTC